This T cell receptor beta chain was sequenced in a study of vaccination and CD4 T cells after COVID-19. Study-wide context: Post-vaccination specimens were collected at a median of roughly 65 days following dose two (range 14 to 241). Study observations and caveats: Detection of a median around 86% of reactive clones in convalescent patients was confined to the period after vaccination.

The CDR3 length is 14 residues. Cultured CD4+ T cells had their DNA profiled by the Oncomine TCR Beta short-read assay. TCRdb re-called the PCR reads through MiXCR, storing one row per CDR3 protein. The sample records approximately 15,000 distinct CDR3 sequences, under 50% being singletons. In regard to this clonotype: Its antigen remains unidentified.

As to treatment: roughly nine-day PBMC culture with coronavirus spike peptide pools or control peptides (ViraFEST assay). Culture conditions combined fewer than 2.5 million PBMCs per well with roughly 10 IU/ml IL-2 and 9 to 10 ug/ml peptide pools. V is TRBV21-1 and J is TRBJ2-7. TRBV21-1 is termed a pseudogene. The receptor was derived from a human donor who had recovered from COVID-19. The sequenced sample was CD4+ T cells from blood, cultured in vitro, obtained before SARS-CoV-2 vaccination. CDR3 nucleotides: TGTGCCAGCAGCAGGGATGTAAGACCTTATTGGGAGTACTTC. Translating gives CASSRDVRPYWEYF.